The TCR beta chain under discussion was sequenced for a study of blood T cells in healthy people across ages. Study conclusions and caveats: Shifts in expanded clonotypes may have been confounded by donor CMV status, which was unknown. Investigators treated diversity estimates from one million T cells as underestimates.

It was with a sample-barcoded 5' primer and a J-beta primer mix that a second PCR of roughly 7 to 12 cycles was run. Researchers report that a template-switch adaptor with 12 random nucleotides tagged each cDNA molecule. TCRdb re-derived calls from the 5' RACE reads in MiXCR, one entry per CDR3 protein. The sample carries some 1,800,000 distinct CDR3 sequences, approximately 40% recorded once. On this clonotype: Antigen unknown.

Losses at the gene ends were 6 bases for V and 6 bases for J; bases not matched to a gene: 7. The CDR3 spans 13 residues. Healthy individuals of Caucasian origin from Russia, aged about 6 to 95, served as donors. The sample taken for sequencing was blood. The chain couples TRBV12-3 or TRBV12-4 to TRBJ1-2, with 7 bases aligning to TRBD1. The source is a human donor in good health. The CDR3 DNA is TGTGCCAGCAGGTCGACAGGGTCCGATGGCTACACCTTC. It yields the protein CASRSTGSDGYTF.